This TCR beta chain was documented in a study of cytomegalovirus exposure and HLA in healthy donors. Overall study findings and caveats: Cytomegalovirus-associated TCR beta chains were listed, numbering approximately 150. What a later analysis showed was that several of the most significant clusters appeared linked to common viral pathogens. Sequencing depth across donors, presence/absence analyses assumed, was roughly uniform.

The study ran its PCR with 60 Vbeta and 13 Jbeta primers. The repertoire was sequenced with immunoSEQ multiplex PCR; TCRdb's copy has only in-frame clones and lacks some. The sample shows over 85,000 clones, approximately 86% of them seen only once. Regarding this clone: Its target is unknown.

CDR3 length equals 16 residues. Per the germline V gene, CDR1 is SNHLY and CDR2 is FYNNEI. V was shortened by 0 bases and J by 0 bases, with 9 bases between the two germline ends. The chain combines TRBV2 with TRBJ1-3, with D perhaps TRBD1 (6 bases). Sequenced material: PBMCs. The sequence derives from a man aged 35 to 55 in good health and CMV-seronegative. Here the CDR3 DNA reads TGTGCCAGCAGTGAAGCGACAGGAAACTCTGGAAACACCATATATTTT. It specifies CASSEATGNSGNTIYF.